This is a list of T cell receptor beta chains from one sample in a study of cytomegalovirus exposure and HLA in healthy donors. Clones were read by immunoSEQ multiplex PCR, and TCRdb kept only the in-frame ones, dropping some. Of around 86,000 clones in the sample, roughly 79% were seen once. Sequenced input: PBMCs. All receptors derive from a female donor in good health and CMV-seronegative. Each CDR3 is given with its conserved first and last residue. D genes are given only for firm matches. The size of a clone is reported for some rows only, either as once, few or many, or as a class for expanded clones.

v_call	clone_size	j_call	d_call	cdr3_aa	cdr3_nt
TRBV25-1	.	TRBJ2-3	TRBD2	CASNGKGGEYTQYF	TGTGCCAGCAACGGAAAGGGAGGGGAATACACGCAGTATTTT
TRBV9	.	TRBJ1-1	TRBD1	CASQKGTDTEAFF	TGTGCCAGCCAAAAAGGGACAGACACTGAAGCTTTCTTT
TRBV5-6	.	TRBJ2-5	TRBD2	CASSLLIASGGEETQYF	TGTGCCAGCAGCTTACTCATTGCTAGCGGGGGGGAAGAGACCCAGTACTTC
TRBV10-2	.	TRBJ1-4	TRBD1	CASSDLRTGGGEKLFF	TGCGCCAGCAGTGATTTGCGGACAGGGGGAGGTGAAAAACTGTTTTTT
TRBV19	.	TRBJ1-5	.	CASSIRTDSFQPQHF	TGTGCCAGTAGTATACGTACAGATTCCTTTCAGCCCCAGCATTTT
TRBV30	once	TRBJ1-4	.	CAWSGGKGLNEKLFF	TGTGCCTGGAGTGGGGGGAAGGGACTAAATGAAAAACTGTTTTTT
TRBV7-2	.	TRBJ1-1	.	CASSSSARATEAFF	TGTGCCAGCAGCTCTTCGGCGAGGGCCACTGAAGCTTTCTTT
TRBV5-1	.	TRBJ2-3	.	CASSIDGFTTDTQYF	TGCGCCAGCAGTATTGACGGGTTTACCACAGATACGCAGTATTTT
TRBV6-4	few	TRBJ2-5	.	CASSRGAGETQYF	TGTGCCAGCAGCCGGGGGGCTGGGGAGACCCAGTACTTC
TRBV5-5	.	TRBJ2-5	TRBD2	CASSPRLAGPQETQYF	TGTGCCAGCAGCCCCCGACTAGCGGGGCCCCAGGAGACCCAGTACTTC
TRBV28	.	TRBJ1-4	.	CASRHLGKLFF	TGTGCCAGCAGGCACCTAGGAAAACTGTTTTTT
TRBV6-5	.	TRBJ2-7	TRBD2	CASSYASGGPYEQYF	TGTGCCAGCAGTTACGCTAGCGGGGGCCCATACGAGCAGTACTTC
TRBV14	.	TRBJ1-1	TRBD1	CASSIDRDTEAFF	TGTGCCAGCAGCATAGACAGGGACACTGAAGCTTTCTTT
TRBV19	.	TRBJ2-7	.	CASSIGTGVYEQYF	TGTGCCAGTAGTATAGGCACAGGAGTCTACGAGCAGTACTTC
TRBV4-2	.	TRBJ2-7	TRBD2	CASSQEAGTSYEQYF	TGTGCCAGCAGCCAAGAAGCGGGAACCTCCTACGAGCAGTACTTC
TRBV5-4	.	TRBJ2-5	TRBD1	CASSLTYGQGKETQYF	TGTGCCAGCAGCTTAACCTACGGACAGGGAAAGGAGACCCAGTACTTC
TRBV7-9	.	TRBJ2-1	.	CASSLDGELNEQFF	TGTGCCAGCAGCTTAGACGGGGAGCTGAATGAGCAGTTCTTC
TRBV5-1	few	TRBJ2-2	TRBD1	CASSLAGQGAEGTGELFF	TGCGCCAGCAGCTTGGCCGGACAGGGGGCGGAGGGCACCGGGGAGCTGTTTTTT
TRBV30	few	TRBJ1-1	.	CAWSVGGDTEAFF	TGTGCCTGGAGTGTTGGGGGGGACACTGAAGCTTTCTTT
TRBV4-1	.	TRBJ2-7	.	CASSQGSLEEYEQYF	TGCGCCAGCAGCCAAGGCTCCCTCGAGGAATACGAGCAGTACTTC
TRBV28	.	TRBJ2-7	TRBD1	CASRGQGIYEQYF	TGTGCCAGCAGGGGACAGGGGATCTACGAGCAGTACTTC
TRBV27	.	TRBJ2-2	TRBD2	CASSQLAGVGGELFF	TGTGCCAGCAGTCAGCTAGCGGGAGTCGGCGGGGAGCTGTTTTTT
TRBV5-1	once	TRBJ2-2	.	CASSVVGGRPQGIAGELFF	TGCGCCAGCAGCGTGGTGGGCGGGCGACCGCAAGGGATTGCCGGGGAGCTGTTTTTT
TRBV27	.	TRBJ2-5	TRBD2	CASSHFFRGGNQETQYF	TGTGCCAGCAGCCACTTCTTCCGGGGGGGAAACCAAGAGACCCAGTACTTC
TRBV19	.	TRBJ2-3	TRBD2	CASSTGTSGTDTQYF	TGTGCCAGTAGTACCGGGACTAGCGGCACAGATACGCAGTATTTT
TRBV25-1	.	TRBJ2-1	.	CASSDSGAYNEQFF	TGTGCCAGCAGTGATTCCGGAGCCTACAATGAGCAGTTCTTC
TRBV28	few	TRBJ1-6	.	CASSSRQDSSPLHF	TGTGCCAGCAGTTCGAGACAGGATAGTTCACCCCTCCACTTT